This entry lists 16 T cell receptor beta chains sequenced from one sample in a study of T cells in Graves' hyperthyroidism and ophthalmopathy. The source material, RNA transcripts, was used to amplify TCR beta CDR3 regions. The primer set for the first-round RT-PCR of the TCR CDR3 was HTBI. TCRdb used MiXCR to reprocess the multiplex PCR reads, holding one entry per CDR3 protein. The sample records around 250,000 distinct CDR3 sequences, roughly 15% being singletons. Sequences were obtained from blood. The receptors shown here come from a woman aged 40 to 50 with Graves' hyperthyroidism that later progressed to Graves' ophthalmopathy.

This clonotype came up a few times. This sequence joins TRBV30 and TRBJ2-7; D is ambiguous. The CDR3 is made up of 17 amino acids. V shed 1 base and J shed 0 bases, with 19 bases lying between them. Germline assignment: CDR1 GTSNPN and CDR2 SVGIG (reference sequence). CDR3 residues: CAWSGLGRTESSYEQYF. The CDR3 region has the DNA TGTGCCTGGAGTGGCCTGGGTCGGACGGAGAGCTCCTACGAGCAGTACTTC.

This clonotype was seen ten or more times. The rearrangement joins TRBV7-9 to TRBJ2-7; 10 bases line up with TRBD1. Germline trimming cut 3 bases from V and 2 bases from J; bases unmatched to any gene: 10. The CDR3 sequence is 17 residues long. The V gene's germline CDR1 is SEHNR and CDR2 FQNEAQ (reference sequence). The CDR3 coding sequence is TGTGCCAGCAGCTTGGTCGTCTCCGGGACAGGGGCCTACGAGCAGTACTTC. Its protein product is CASSLVVSGTGAYEQYF.

This clonotype was picked up a small number of times. The chain joins TRBV5-1 to TRBJ2-7; D remains ambiguous. In germline, CDR1 is SGHRS, CDR2 YFSETQ. The CDR3 has 13 residues. The V gene lost 1 base and the J gene lost 2 bases, with 7 bases spanning the gap. Written as DNA, the CDR3 is TGCGCCAGCAGCTTGTCGGTCGCCTACGAGCAGTACTTC. Amino acid sequence: CASSLSVAYEQYF.

This clonotype was seen more than once but under ten times. The chain links TRBV5-1 to TRBJ1-2; D gene unclear. V lost 4 bases to trimming and J lost 2 bases, with 15 bases between them. CDR3 length: 15 amino acids. CDR1 and CDR2 (germline): SGHRS, YFSETQ. The CDR3 loop is CASSPVAWGNYGYTF. The CDR3 DNA reads TGCGCCAGCAGCCCGGTGGCTTGGGGAAACTATGGCTACACCTTC.

The table lists this clonotype with many counts. The chain joins TRBV11-2 to TRBJ2-3; D perhaps matches TRBD2 (5 bases). Germline CDR1 is SGHAT and CDR2 is FQNNGV. V dropped 3 bases and J dropped 0 bases, with 10 bases sitting between them. The CDR3 has 15 amino acids. DNA of the CDR3: TGTGCCAGCAGCTTTCTCAGCGGAAGCACAGATACGCAGTATTTT. It is translated as CASSFLSGSTDTQYF.

This clonotype was detected many times. The rearrangement links TRBV28 to TRBJ2-6; D unresolved. The CDR3 runs 16 residues. V gave up 5 bases and J gave up 0 bases, with 11 bases separating them. The V gene's germline CDR1 is MDHEN and CDR2 SYDVKM. The CDR3 reads CASSPTFDSGANVLTF. For the CDR3, the DNA is TGTGCCAGCAGTCCCACCTTCGACTCTGGGGCCAACGTCCTGACTTTC.

V usage is TRBV5-1 and J usage is TRBJ2-7; tentatively, D is TRBD2 (6 bases). The length of the CDR3 is 17 residues. Germline CDR1 and CDR2: SGHRS and YFSETQ. The V end was cut by 0 bases, the J end by 0 bases, with 16 bases between. The CDR3 region has the DNA TGCGCCAGCAGCTTGGCCTCCTCAACTAGCAGCTCCTACGAGCAGTACTTC. Translation gives CASSLASSTSSSYEQYF.

Many counts were recorded for this clonotype. This chain connects TRBV28 to TRBJ2-1, with D possibly TRBD2 on 6 matching bases. CDR3 length: 12 amino acids. Germline loops: CDR1 MDHEN, CDR2 SYDVKM. With 6 bases removed from V and 8 bases from J, the gap between germline ends came to 11 bases. CDR3 DNA: TGTGCCAGCAGACAAAGGGAGGATGAGCAGTTCTTC. Translated, it gives CASRQREDEQFF.

A few counts support this clonotype. The V call is TRBV5-6, the J call TRBJ2-2; D is perhaps TRBD1 (6 bases). CDR1 and CDR2 (germline): SGHDT, YYEEEE. The V gene lost 10 bases and the J gene lost 7 bases, with 17 bases spanning the gap. CDR3 length: 13 residues. CDR3: CAGTWDKDGELFF. The CDR3 coding sequence is TGTGCCGGCACCTGGGACAAAGACGGGGAGCTGTTTTTT.

This chain connects TRBV28 to TRBJ2-2; D gene ambiguous. Germline CDR1 reads MDHEN; CDR2 reads SYDVKM. CDR3 length: 14 residues. Trimming pared 2 bases from V and 2 bases from J, leaving 6 bases between. This CDR3 is CASSLVRNTGELFF. CDR3 DNA sequence: TGTGCCAGCAGTTTAGTCAGAAACACCGGGGAGCTGTTTTTT.

This chain connects TRBV5-4 to TRBJ2-1; 9 positions agree with TRBD2. This CDR3 is 15 amino acids long. In germline, CDR1 is SGHNT, CDR2 YYREEE (reference sequence). V was clipped by 0 bases and J by 5 bases; unmatched bases: 3. CDR3: CASSLGREGNNEQFF. DNA of the CDR3: TGTGCCAGCAGCTTGGGGCGGGAGGGGAACAATGAGCAGTTCTTC. Based on the CDR3 plus reference TRBV5-4 and TRBJ2-1, the full variable domain is ETGVTQSPTHLIKTRGQQVTLRCSSQSGHNTVSWYQQALGQGPQFIFQYYREEENGRGNFPPRFSGLQFPNYSSELNVNALELDDSALYLCASSLGREGNNEQFFGPGTRLTVL.

The chain uses TRBV6-1 and TRBJ2-3, with 11 bases identical to TRBD2. The CDR3 is 16 amino acids. The trim removed 5 bases at V and 4 bases at J, leaving 8 bases unmatched. The germline V gene encodes CDR1 MNHNS and CDR2 SASEGT. CDR3 sequence: CASSPPLAGGADTQYF. As DNA, the CDR3 is TGTGCCAGCAGTCCCCCGCTAGCGGGAGGTGCAGATACGCAGTATTTT.

In this sample, this clonotype turned up many times. V gene TRBV11-2 combines with J gene TRBJ2-7, with unresolved D. V lost 1 base and J lost 0, with 10 bases in between. This CDR3 spans 15 amino acids. Per the germline V gene, CDR1 is SGHAT and CDR2 is FQNNGV. In nucleotides, the CDR3 is TGTGCCAGCAGCTTAGTTCGCGGTTACTCCTACGAGCAGTACTTC. Translated: CASSLVRGYSYEQYF.

This clonotype was counted ten times or more. V usage is TRBV9 and J usage is TRBJ2-7, with no clear D. CDR1 and CDR2 (germline): SGDLS, YYNGEE. CDR3 length: 16 residues. Trimming removed 0 bases at V and 2 bases at J, with 15 bases between. The CDR3 spells CASSVGTPGIAYEQYF. The CDR3 DNA is TGTGCCAGCAGCGTAGGGACGCCAGGCATTGCCTACGAGCAGTACTTC. Variable domain in full (rest from reference TRBV9 and TRBJ2-7): DSGVTQTPKHLITATGQRVTLRCSPRSGDLSVYWYQQSLDQGLQFLIQYYNGEERAKGNILERFSAQQFPDLHSELNLSSLELGDSALYFCASSVGTPGIAYEQYFGPGTRLTVT.

This clonotype came up many times. The chain employs TRBV6-1 and TRBJ2-3; D is uncertain. V was pared by 10 bases and J by 0 bases, with 11 bases between. The CDR3 has 13 amino acids. CDR1 MNHNS and CDR2 SASEGT come from the germline V gene. CDR3: CAIGPGSTDTQYF. CDR3 in DNA: TGTGCCATCGGGCCGGGTAGCACAGATACGCAGTATTTT.

The V and J genes are TRBV10-3 and TRBJ1-3; no clear D. V lost 11 bases, J lost 0 bases, and 11 bases lay in between. Germline-derived CDR1 and CDR2 are ENHRY and SYGVKD. The CDR3 has 13 amino acids. This CDR3 is CAVAGNSGNTIYF. The CDR3, as DNA: TGTGCCGTAGCCGGGAACTCTGGAAACACCATATATTTT.